A single sample gave rise to the 27 T cell receptor beta chains below, sequenced in a study of CD8+ T cells in alopecia areata. RNA extraction was followed by reverse transcription into cDNA, which acted as the sequencing template. Assay used: immunoSEQ multiplex PCR; TCRdb lists only in-frame clones, some missing. The sample has approximately 170,000 clones; about 60% are singletons. Treatment defined: oral pan-JAK inhibitor, 5-10 mg twice daily. The sequencing used CD4+ T cells sorted from blood, collected at week 4, from a patient treated with tofacitinib. These receptors were taken from a human donor with alopecia areata.

The chain carries TRBV5-1 and TRBJ2-1, with 7 bases that match TRBD1. Germline V CDR1 and CDR2: SGHRS, YFSETQ. The CDR3 totals 14 residues. With 1 base clipped from V and 5 bases from J, the junction kept 3 bases outside the gene matches. The CDR3 loop reads CASSLLTGDNEQFF. DNA of the CDR3: TGCGCCAGCAGCTTGCTAACAGGGGACAATGAGCAGTTCTTC. Using reference TRBV5-1 and TRBJ2-1 for the parts outside the CDR3, the full variable domain is KAGVTQTPRYLIKTRGQQVTLSCSPISGHRSVSWYQQTPGQGLQFLFEYFSETQRNKGNFPGRFSGRQFSNSRSEMNVSTLELGDSALYLCASSLLTGDNEQFFGPGTRLTVL.

The chain carries TRBV2 and TRBJ2-5, with D perhaps given as TRBD1 or TRBD2 (5 bases each). CDR1 and CDR2 (germline): SNHLY, FYNNEI. Between the trimmed V and J ends, which lost 4 bases and 5 bases, there was a span of 11 bases. The CDR3 spans 13 residues. CDR3 residues: CASSVRGGETQYF. As DNA, the CDR3 is TGTGCCAGCAGTGTAAGGGGCGGGGAGACCCAGTACTTC.

This clone has just a few counts. The V gene is TRBV23-1, the J gene TRBJ2-3; D remains unclear. TRBV23-1 is identified as an open reading frame with a role that is uncertain. The CDR3 runs 15 residues. V was shortened by 6 bases and J by 2 bases, with 15 bases between the two germline ends. The CDR3 DNA follows: TGCGCCAGCAGGTTGACTCCACAGTTCACAGATACGCAGTATTTT. It encodes CASRLTPQFTDTQYF.

The V and J genes are TRBV30 and TRBJ2-7; D is unresolved. The germline V gene has CDR1 GTSNPN and CDR2 SVGIG (reference sequence). The CDR3 sequence is 14 residues long. V lost 0 bases to trimming and J lost 2 bases, with 11 bases between them. As DNA, the CDR3 is TGTGCCTGGAGTGTAGTGGAGCGCCCCTACGAGCAGTACTTC. Residues: CAWSVVERPYEQYF.

V and J are TRBV30 and TRBJ2-2; the D is unclear. Germline V gene data show CDR1 as GTSNPN and CDR2 as SVGIG (reference sequence). This CDR3 comprises 15 residues. V lost 0 bases and J 0 bases, leaving 8 bases between the germline ends. The chain's CDR3 is CAWSVLPTNTGELFF. In DNA, the CDR3 is TGTGCCTGGAGTGTACTCCCTACGAACACCGGGGAGCTGTTTTTT.

J is TRBJ2-5 and V is TRBV29-1, with 7 bases that match TRBD2. Per the germline V gene, CDR1 is SQVTM and CDR2 is ANQGSEA. CDR3 size: 14 residues. V lost 4 bases to trimming and J lost 4 bases; unmatched junction nucleotides: 9. CDR3 bases: TGCAGCGTTGTCAACGTGGGGAGGGGAGAGACCCAGTACTTC. Its protein is CSVVNVGRGETQYF.

This chain uses TRBV5-6 with TRBJ2-1, with TRBD2 as a possible D gene (5 bases). The germline V gene has CDR1 SGHDT and CDR2 YYEEEE. V lost 2 bases and J 6 bases, leaving 15 bases between the germline ends. The CDR3 extends over 15 amino acids. DNA for the CDR3: TGTGCCAGCAGCTTTAGGTCTAGCTCTTCCAATGAGCAGTTCTTC. Protein: CASSFRSSSSNEQFF.

The gene calls are TRBV27 and TRBJ1-5; 7 bases are shared with TRBD1. J was trimmed by 0 bases and V by 2 bases; bases with no gene match: 4. The CDR3 length is 16 residues. CDR1 MNHEY and CDR2 SMNVEV come from the germline V gene (reference sequence). This CDR3 reads CASSLRGQHSNQPQHF. The DNA for the CDR3 is TGTGCCAGCAGTTTAAGGGGACAGCATAGCAATCAGCCCCAGCATTTT.

V gene TRBV11-2 combines with J gene TRBJ2-3, with D maybe TRBD1 (6 bases). The V end lost 3 bases, the J end lost 5 bases, and 12 bases lay between the germline ends. The CDR3 runs to 14 residues. Germline V CDR1 and CDR2: SGHAT, FQNNGV. The CDR3 here is CASSFRQARDTQYF. CDR3 DNA: TGTGCCAGCAGCTTTAGACAGGCACGAGATACGCAGTATTTT.

This chain links TRBV29-1 with TRBJ2-3, with no clear D. Trimming took off 2 bases at V and 5 bases at J, with 11 bases between the two ends. Germline V CDR1 and CDR2: SQVTM, ANQGSEA. This CDR3 comprises 13 residues. The CDR3 bases are TGCAGCGTTGAATCGTGGGATCGAGATACGCAGTATTTT. Translating it yields CSVESWDRDTQYF.

On this clone itself: The same CDR3 also results from other DNA sequences found in this sample. The gene calls are TRBV30 and TRBJ2-5, with D unresolved. This CDR3 comprises 12 residues. The germline V gene encodes CDR1 GTSNPN and CDR2 SVGIG (reference sequence). V was cut by 0 bases and J by 2 bases, with 4 bases left in between. The CDR3, as DNA: TGTGCCTGGAGTGTACTGCAAGAGACCCAGTACTTC. This gives the protein CAWSVLQETQYF.

As to this clone: The sample carries other DNA sequences with the same CDR3. The chain is built from TRBV20-1 and TRBJ1-4, with D possibly being TRBD1 (6 bases). The V end was cut by 6 bases, the J end by 8 bases, with 10 bases between. CDR3 length: 11 residues. The germline V gene encodes CDR1 DFQATT and CDR2 SNEGSKA (reference sequence). This chain's CDR3 is CSARGGEKLFF. CDR3 coding DNA: TGCAGTGCCCGAGGGGGGGAAAAACTGTTTTTT.

The CDR3 coding sequence is TGTGCCAGCAGCTTAAACCAGCTAAGCACAGATACGCAGTATTTT. This encodes CASSLNQLSTDTQYF. This chain joins TRBV11-2 and TRBJ2-3; the D is unclear. This CDR3 spans 15 amino acids. Trimming took 2 bases from V and 0 from J, leaving 9 bases between them. Per the germline V gene, CDR1 is SGHAT and CDR2 is FQNNGV.

This clone was counted only a few times. The V gene is TRBV5-4, the J gene TRBJ2-1, with 7 bases that match TRBD2. CDR1 is SGHNT, CDR2 YYREEE, per germline (reference sequence). With 4 bases clipped from V and 8 bases from J, the junction kept 6 bases outside the gene matches. The CDR3 extends over 13 amino acids. CDR3 nucleotide sequence: TGTGCCAGCAGCGGGAGGGCAGATCATGAGCAGTTCTTC. Protein product: CASSGRADHEQFF.

This clone was counted only a few times. V usage is TRBV10-3 and J usage is TRBJ2-6; 11 bases are a match to TRBD1. The CDR3 totals 20 residues. With V trimmed by 3 bases and J by 0 bases, 10 bases remained unmatched. The germline V gene has CDR1 ENHRY and CDR2 SYGVKD. The CDR3 DNA reads TGTGCCATCAGTGATCGGACAGGGGGCTCGATGGTCTCTGGGGCCAACGTCCTGACTTTC. Protein product: CAISDRTGGSMVSGANVLTF.

The rearrangement links TRBV29-1 to TRBJ2-1; maybe TRBD2 (6 bases). The CDR3 loop spans 14 amino acids. Germline V gene data show CDR1 as SQVTM and CDR2 as ANQGSEA. V lost 4 bases and J 6 bases, leaving 16 bases between the germline ends. CDR3 residues: CSVGRGLGGNEQFF. The CDR3, as DNA: TGCAGCGTTGGGAGGGGCCTGGGCGGCAATGAGCAGTTCTTC.

The chain uses TRBV9 and TRBJ1-2, with unresolved D. Germline values: CDR1 SGDLS, CDR2 YYNGEE. V was cut by 0 bases and J by 1 base, with 4 bases left in between. The CDR3 sequence is 13 residues long. CDR3 in DNA: TGTGCCAGCAGCGTAGAGGTTAACTATGGCTACACCTTC. Its translation is CASSVEVNYGYTF.

The chain employs TRBV29-1 and TRBJ2-7, with 7 bases lining up with TRBD1. CDR3 length equals 14 residues. Germline values: CDR1 SQVTM, CDR2 ANQGSEA. The junction had 11 bases not matched to a gene; V was cut back by 4 bases and J by 5 bases. CDR3 residues: CSVAKTGRLHEQYF. The CDR3 DNA reads as TGCAGCGTTGCTAAGACAGGGCGGTTGCACGAGCAGTACTTC.

Regarding this clone: One end of the junction does not line up with germline, which may come from a read error. V usage is TRBV18 and J usage is TRBJ2-5, with TRBD2 identical over 14 bases. Germline CDR1 KGHSH, CDR2 LQKENI. The CDR3 contains 17 residues. CDR3 region: CASSPMGLAGEEESQYF. The CDR3 DNA is TGTGCCAGCTCACCCATGGGACTAGCGGGAGAGGAAGAGTCCCAGTACTTC.

The genes are TRBV30 and TRBJ2-5; 10 bases agree with TRBD1. V lost 5 bases, J lost 1 base, and 4 bases stayed unmatched. The V gene's germline CDR1 is GTSNPN and CDR2 SVGIG (reference sequence). The CDR3 runs to 14 residues. CDR3 protein: CAWGTGVSQETQYF. As DNA, the CDR3 is TGTGCCTGGGGGACAGGGGTTTCCCAAGAGACCCAGTACTTC.

This chain connects TRBV29-1 to TRBJ2-7, with a possible D match to TRBD2 (6 bases). The CDR3 is 13 amino acids. CDR1 and CDR2 (germline): SQVTM, ANQGSEA. The V and J ends lost 5 bases and 4 bases respectively, with 15 bases between them. The CDR3 protein is CSVLRRGGYEQYF. The CDR3 region has the DNA TGCAGCGTTTTACGGCGGGGCGGGTACGAGCAGTACTTC.

The V and J genes are TRBV15 and TRBJ2-5, with 8 bases matching TRBD2. CDR1 is LNHNV, CDR2 YYDKDF, per germline (reference sequence). The CDR3 loop spans 14 amino acids. V was clipped by 5 bases and J by 4 bases; unmatched bases: 6. CDR3 sequence: CATSLGGEGETQYF. As DNA, the CDR3 is TGTGCCACCAGCCTCGGGGGGGAGGGAGAGACCCAGTACTTC.

Comments on this clone: Other DNA sequences of this sample code for an identical CDR3. The chain uses TRBV2 and TRBJ2-7; D is ambiguous. Trimming removed 5 bases from V and 1 base from J, with 3 bases in between. CDR1 is SNHLY, CDR2 FYNNEI, per germline. The CDR3 extends over 11 amino acids. The CDR3 reads CASSRSYEQYF. CDR3 nucleotide sequence: TGTGCCAGCAGTCGGTCCTACGAGCAGTACTTC.

The rearrangement uses TRBV19 and TRBJ2-3; 8 bases line up with TRBD2. This CDR3 is built from 15 residues. The V gene end was trimmed by 8 bases and the J gene end by 2 bases; junction bases not matched to a gene: 9. The germline V gene encodes CDR1 LNHDA and CDR2 SQIVND (reference sequence). The CDR3 bases are TGTGCCAGTCCCCCCCGGGAGGGGATCACAGATACGCAGTATTTT. Amino acids: CASPPREGITDTQYF.

The chain recombines TRBV6-4 with TRBJ1-5; no reliable D call. V lost 4 bases and J 6 bases, leaving 10 bases between the germline ends. The CDR3 length is 13 residues. From germline, CDR1 is MRHNA and CDR2 SNTAGT. The CDR3 spells CASSAGPGQPQHF. The DNA for the CDR3 is TGTGCCAGCAGTGCAGGTCCGGGTCAGCCCCAGCATTTT.

The rearrangement joins TRBV9 to TRBJ2-3; D is perhaps TRBD1 or TRBD2 (7 bases each). This CDR3 spans 17 amino acids. Germline assignment: CDR1 SGDLS and CDR2 YYNGEE. V was shortened by 2 bases and J by 6 bases, with 22 bases between the two germline ends. The CDR3 protein is CASSVVGGGGSFDTQYF. The CDR3 DNA sequence: TGTGCCAGCAGCGTCGTCGGAGGGGGCGGGAGTTTCGATACGCAGTATTTT.

The chain uses TRBV11-2 and TRBJ2-3; 11 bases agree with TRBD2. This CDR3 contains 14 residues. The J segment lost 5 bases and the V segment lost 3 bases, leaving 1 base of the junction unmatched. The germline gives CDR1 SGHAT, CDR2 FQNNGV. CDR3 sequence reads: CASSFGLAGDTQYF. DNA of the CDR3: TGTGCCAGCAGCTTCGGACTAGCGGGAGATACGCAGTATTTT.